This T cell receptor (beta chain) was observed in a study of blood T cells in healthy people across ages. Collection of 8.5 to 10 milliliters of peripheral blood was performed for each donor. Germline lookup yields CDR1 MNHNY and CDR2 SVGAGI (reference sequence). The CDR3 has 17 residues. The trim removed 5 bases at V and 1 base at J, leaving 8 bases unmatched. A few counts support this clonotype. Primed by a sample-barcoded 5' primer and a J-beta primer mix, a second PCR proceeded for about 7 to 11 cycles. Every cDNA molecule bore a tag from a template-switch adaptor containing 12 random nucleotides. Via MiXCR, TCRdb re-called the 5' RACE reads, giving one row per CDR3 protein. The sample lists roughly 730,000 distinct CDR3 sequences, approximately 60% occurring once.

The sequence came from a man aged 35 to 55 in good health. The chain employs TRBV6-6 and TRBJ1-6; 7 nucleotides match TRBD1. Sequencing was performed on blood. The CDR3: CASSPGTAGSYNSPLHF. In DNA form, the CDR3 reads TGTGCCAGCAGTCCGGGGACAGCTGGGTCCTATAATTCACCCCTCCACTTT.